Listed here are 32 T cell receptor beta chains from one sample, sequenced in a study of cytomegalovirus exposure and HLA in healthy donors. TCRdb's table, derived via immunoSEQ multiplex PCR, lists solely in-frame clones and lacks some. The sample carries some 260,000 clones, about 90% recorded once. Source material: PBMCs. These receptors came from a young man in good health and CMV-seropositive.

The chain carries TRBV7-2 and TRBJ2-1; TRBD2 is a possible D gene (6 bases). This CDR3 has 15 amino acids. The V gene lost 4 bases and the J gene lost 3 bases, with 13 bases spanning the gap. From germline, CDR1 is SGHTA and CDR2 FQGNSA. The CDR3 here is CASSSPDGGYNEQFF. In DNA, the CDR3 is TGTGCCAGCAGCTCCCCTGACGGGGGCTACAATGAGCAGTTCTTC.

This chain joins TRBV6-4 and TRBJ1-1, with D possibly TRBD1 on 5 matching bases. This CDR3 spans 14 amino acids. V was cut by 0 bases and J by 4 bases, with 9 bases left in between. CDR1 is MRHNA and CDR2 is SNTAGT in the germline V gene. This chain's CDR3 is CASSDSAGGTEAFF. CDR3 DNA: TGTGCCAGCAGTGACTCAGCCGGGGGCACTGAAGCTTTCTTT.

A single count supports this clone. J is TRBJ2-5 and V is TRBV27, with D tentatively TRBD2 (7 bases). This CDR3 is built from 13 residues. With 5 bases removed from V and 10 bases from J, the gap between germline ends came to 17 bases. The germline gives CDR1 MNHEY, CDR2 SMNVEV (reference sequence). The CDR3 DNA is TGTGCCAGCAGTCGAAACGGGGGCGGGAGCCAGTACTTC. It codes for CASSRNGGGSQYF.

This clone came up a few times. The chain employs TRBV28 and TRBJ2-7; 9 positions agree with TRBD2. From germline, CDR1 is MDHEN and CDR2 SYDVKM. CDR3 size: 14 residues. Trimming took 3 bases from V and 2 from J; bases not matched to a gene: 2. The CDR3 region is CASSLGGRAYEQYF. CDR3 nucleotides: TGTGCCAGCAGTTTGGGCGGGAGGGCCTACGAGCAGTACTTC.

The V call is TRBV11-2, the J call TRBJ2-2; perhaps TRBD1 as D (7 bases). The germline V gene has CDR1 SGHAT and CDR2 FQNNGV. The germline V and J ends were trimmed by 4 bases and 7 bases, with 13 bases remaining between them. The CDR3 consists of 14 residues. This CDR3 is CASSSNRGGGELFF. The DNA for the CDR3 is TGTGCCAGCAGCTCGAACAGGGGAGGCGGGGAGCTGTTTTTT.

This clone was counted once. The chain has TRBV6-1 and TRBJ2-1, with TRBD2 matching over 11 bases. The CDR3 sequence is 15 residues long. The ends lost 7 bases at V and 5 bases at J; junction bases unmatched: 7. The germline CDR1 and CDR2 sequences are MNHNS and SASEGT. The CDR3 sequence: CASITSGGYDNEQFF. Written as DNA, the CDR3 is TGTGCCAGCATTACTAGCGGGGGCTACGACAATGAGCAGTTCTTC.

The sample holds one count of this clone. The chain uses TRBV6-5 and TRBJ1-1; D remains ambiguous. Looked up from germline, CDR1 is MNHEY and CDR2 is SVGAGI. There are 12 residues in the CDR3. The ends were cut back, 10 bases at V and 3 bases at J, with 12 bases in the middle. CDR3 in amino acids: CATQDVHTEAFF. CDR3 nucleotides: TGTGCCACCCAGGACGTTCACACTGAAGCTTTCTTT.

The chain combines TRBV27 with TRBJ1-5; the D gene is possibly TRBD1 (5 bases). Deletions cut 5 bases from V and 7 bases from J, with 12 bases between. CDR3 length: 13 residues. CDR1 and CDR2 from the germline V gene are MNHEY and SMNVEV (reference sequence). The CDR3 bases are TGTGCCAGCAGTACCCGTCGACAGCAGCCCCAGCATTTT. This sequence encodes CASSTRRQQPQHF.

The chain carries TRBV7-9 and TRBJ1-2; possible D gene TRBD1, 5 bases. CDR1 SEHNR and CDR2 FQNEAQ come from the germline V gene (reference sequence). The CDR3 runs to 13 residues. Trimming took off 5 bases at V and 7 bases at J, with 14 bases between the two ends. CDR3 sequence: CASSPVGETGYTF. The CDR3 DNA reads TGTGCCAGCAGCCCAGTAGGGGAGACTGGCTACACCTTC.

This chain uses TRBV7-9 with TRBJ2-7; TRBD2 matches 8 bases. Germline lookup yields CDR1 SEHNR and CDR2 FQNEAQ (reference sequence). V shed 6 bases and J 4 bases; nucleotides not matched to a gene: 11. This CDR3 is built from 15 residues. CDR3 loop: CASSRHNSGTYEQYF. The CDR3 DNA is TGTGCCAGCAGTCGTCATAATAGCGGGACTTACGAGCAGTACTTC. The full variable domain, with the rest looked up from reference TRBV7-9 and TRBJ2-7, is DTGVSQNPRHKITKRGQNVTFRCDPISEHNRLYWYRQTLGQGPEFLTYFQNEAQLEKSRLLSDRFSAERPKGSFSTLEIQRTEQGDSAMYLCASSRHNSGTYEQYFGPGTRLTVT.

The rearrangement uses TRBV6-1 and TRBJ1-1; D not resolved. Germline loops: CDR1 MNHNS, CDR2 SASEGT. V lost 3 bases to trimming and J lost 2 bases, with 7 bases between them. CDR3 length equals 13 residues. The CDR3 nucleotides are TGTGCCAGCAGTGAGGAGGGAAACACTGAAGCTTTCTTT. As protein: CASSEEGNTEAFF.

The chain is built from TRBV6-6 and TRBJ2-3; 10 nucleotides line up with TRBD2. Germline CDR1 reads MNHNY; CDR2 reads SVGAGI (reference sequence). V shed 5 bases and J 2 bases; nucleotides not matched to a gene: 7. The CDR3 extends over 16 amino acids. The CDR3 coding sequence is TGTGCCAGCAGTCCCTATGGACTAGCGGACACAGATACGCAGTATTTT. Encoded protein: CASSPYGLADTDTQYF.

The genes are TRBV30 and TRBJ1-3, with D unclear. V was trimmed by 0 bases and J by 2 bases, leaving 8 bases between them. The CDR3 loop spans 14 amino acids. Germline loops: CDR1 GTSNPN, CDR2 SVGIG (reference sequence). The CDR3 sequence is CAWSVLAPGNTIYF. In DNA form, the CDR3 reads TGTGCCTGGAGTGTGCTTGCTCCTGGAAACACCATATATTTT. The variable domain in full, with the rest retrieved from reference TRBV30 and TRBJ1-3, is SQTIHQWPATLVQPVGSPLSLECTVEGTSNPNLYWYRQAAGRGLQLLFYSVGIGQISSEVPQNLSASRPQDRQFILSSKKLLLSDSGFYLCAWSVLAPGNTIYFGEGSWLTVV.

The rearrangement links TRBV9 to TRBJ1-4, with D uncertain. Germline CDR1 SGDLS, CDR2 YYNGEE. This CDR3 is 13 amino acids long. The germline V and J ends were trimmed by 0 bases and 3 bases, with 3 bases remaining between them. The CDR3 loop is CASSVGANEKLFF. CDR3 coding DNA: TGTGCCAGCAGCGTAGGCGCTAATGAAAAACTGTTTTTT.

This chain joins TRBV27 and TRBJ2-7; D is ambiguous. With 5 bases removed from V and 3 bases from J, the gap between germline ends came to 17 bases. CDR3 length: 15 amino acids. CDR1 and CDR2 (germline): MNHEY, SMNVEV (reference sequence). The CDR3 DNA sequence: TGTGCCAGCAGTCCGGAGTCAACGGGCCGCTACGAGCAGTACTTC. Protein product: CASSPESTGRYEQYF.

This clone occurred once. This chain uses TRBV5-1 with TRBJ1-2; 11 bases line up with TRBD1. The germline CDR1 and CDR2 sequences are SGHRS and YFSETQ. The CDR3 covers 15 residues. The ends lost 0 bases at V and 3 bases at J; junction bases unmatched: 1. The CDR3 bases are TGCGCCAGCAGCTTGGAGGGACAGGGGGACTATGGCTACACCTTC. The encoded protein is CASSLEGQGDYGYTF.

The V and J genes are TRBV4-2 and TRBJ2-7; D unresolved. Between the trimmed V and J ends, which lost 2 bases and 5 bases, there was a span of 16 bases. The CDR3 loop spans 15 amino acids. Germline CDR1 is LGHNA and CDR2 is YNFKEQ. CDR3 residues: CASSQTDKVRHEQYF. The CDR3 DNA reads TGTGCCAGCAGCCAAACCGACAAAGTTAGACACGAGCAGTACTTC.

V gene TRBV5-1 combines with J gene TRBJ2-1; D remains ambiguous. V was pared by 4 bases and J by 2 bases, with 10 bases between. Per the germline V gene, CDR1 is SGHRS and CDR2 is YFSETQ. CDR3 length equals 14 residues. The CDR3 DNA reads TGCGCCAGCAGCCCTGGTTTAACCTACAATGAGCAGTTCTTC. Amino acids: CASSPGLTYNEQFF.

The chain links TRBV15 to TRBJ2-3; D not resolved. V dropped 2 bases and J dropped 6 bases, with 6 bases sitting between them. Looked up from germline, CDR1 is LNHNV and CDR2 is YYDKDF (reference sequence). CDR3 size: 12 residues. The CDR3 coding sequence is TGTGCCACCAGCAGACGGTCGGATACGCAGTATTTT. It encodes CATSRRSDTQYF.

The V and J genes are TRBV27 and TRBJ1-2, with D tentatively TRBD1 (6 bases). V was pared by 5 bases and J by 7 bases, with 23 bases between. Germline values: CDR1 MNHEY, CDR2 SMNVEV (reference sequence). This CDR3 is 16 amino acids long. The CDR3 reads CASSPIPRQARRGYTF. CDR3 bases: TGTGCCAGCAGTCCGATCCCTCGACAGGCTCGACGTGGCTACACCTTC.

The gene calls are TRBV19 and TRBJ2-7, with 7 bases that match TRBD1. Unmatched junction bases numbered 6, after V lost 5 bases and J lost 2 bases. Germline lookup yields CDR1 LNHDA and CDR2 SQIVND (reference sequence). This CDR3 has 14 amino acids. CDR3 in amino acids: CASSLRDRPYEQYF. DNA of the CDR3: TGTGCCAGTAGTCTCCGGGACAGACCCTACGAGCAGTACTTC. Looking up the rest from reference TRBV19 and TRBJ2-7 gives the full variable domain: DGGITQSPKYLFRKEGQNVTLSCEQNLNHDAMYWYRQDPGQGLRLIYYSQIVNDFQKGDIAEGYSVSREKKESFPLTVTSAQKNPTAFYLCASSLRDRPYEQYFGPGTRLTVT.

V and J are TRBV27 and TRBJ2-7; 12 bases match TRBD2. V shed 6 bases, J shed 5 bases, and the junction held 11 bases outside the gene matches. CDR3 size: 16 residues. Germline CDR1 and CDR2: MNHEY and SMNVEV (reference sequence). In DNA form, the CDR3 reads TGTGCCAGCAGGACGCCGGTGTCTAGCGGGAGGGACGAGCAGTACTTC. It translates to CASRTPVSSGRDEQYF.

This clone was seen more than once but under ten times. The chain has TRBV11-2 and TRBJ1-1; perhaps TRBD1 as D (6 bases). There are 12 residues in the CDR3. Looked up from germline, CDR1 is SGHAT and CDR2 is FQNNGV. The V end lost 1 base, the J end lost 11 bases, and 11 bases lay between the germline ends. The CDR3 region is CASSLGGLGAFF. The CDR3 nucleotides read TGTGCCAGCAGCTTAGGGGGGCTGGGGGCTTTCTTT.

The chain is built from TRBV7-3 and TRBJ2-7, with D unresolved. CDR3 length: 12 amino acids. V lost 1 base to trimming and J lost 1 base, with 2 bases between them. Per germline, CDR1 SGHTA and CDR2 FQGTGA. The CDR3 sequence: CASSLRSYEQYF. As DNA, the CDR3 is TGTGCCAGCAGCTTAAGATCCTACGAGCAGTACTTC.

This chain uses TRBV7-9 with TRBJ2-1; 8 bases agree with TRBD2. CDR3 length equals 18 residues. Germline CDR1 is SEHNR and CDR2 is FQNEAQ (reference sequence). V lost 1 base, J lost 4 bases, and 12 bases stayed unmatched. CDR3 bases: TGTGCCAGCAGCTTAGAGGACCCGGGAGGGCAGAAATACAATGAGCAGTTCTTC. It yields the protein CASSLEDPGGQKYNEQFF.

The chain employs TRBV6-6 and TRBJ1-3; D is perhaps TRBD1 (6 bases). The CDR3 totals 16 residues. Germline CDR1 and CDR2: MNHNY and SVGAGI (reference sequence). V lost 6 bases and J 0 bases, leaving 15 bases between the germline ends. The CDR3 nucleotides are TGTGCCAGCAGGACCCGGGACACCTACTCTGGAAACACCATATATTTT. Protein sequence: CASRTRDTYSGNTIYF.

This chain connects TRBV7-9 to TRBJ2-1, with 14 bases matching TRBD2. In germline, CDR1 is SEHNR, CDR2 FQNEAQ (reference sequence). V was pared by 7 bases and J by 7 bases, with 15 bases of the junction left unmatched. This CDR3 has 18 amino acids. CDR3 sequence reads: CASNTDREWTSGRNEQFF. Written as DNA, the CDR3 is TGTGCCAGCAACACGGACAGGGAATGGACTAGCGGGAGGAATGAGCAGTTCTTC.

The chain employs TRBV10-1 and TRBJ1-2; D is ambiguous. Germline V gene data show CDR1 as WNHNN and CDR2 as SYGVQD (reference sequence). The CDR3 spans 13 residues. V lost 3 bases and J 1 base, leaving 6 bases between the germline ends. This chain's CDR3 is CASSDSFNYGYTF. DNA of the CDR3: TGCGCCAGCAGTGACTCGTTTAACTATGGCTACACCTTC.

The chain links TRBV4-1 to TRBJ2-5, with D possibly TRBD1 on 6 matching bases. This CDR3 contains 16 residues. The V and J ends lost 0 bases and 5 bases respectively, with 16 bases between them. Germline-derived CDR1 and CDR2 are MGHRA and YSYEKL. The CDR3 spells CASSQEGQPGMETQYF. CDR3 DNA: TGCGCCAGCAGCCAAGAAGGACAGCCGGGGATGGAGACCCAGTACTTC.

V and J are TRBV7-9 and TRBJ2-7; D possibly matches TRBD1 or TRBD2 (6 bases each). Germline V gives CDR1 SEHNR, CDR2 FQNEAQ (reference sequence). The V end was cut by 6 bases, the J end by 2 bases, with 14 bases between. CDR3 length: 14 amino acids. CDR3 sequence (DNA): TGTGCCAGCAGTCGTTGGGGGGCCACCTACGAGCAGTACTTC. Protein product: CASSRWGATYEQYF.

The chain couples TRBV4-3 to TRBJ2-3; no reliable D call. In germline, CDR1 is LGHNA, CDR2 YSLEER. Trimming shortened V by 0 bases and J by 2 bases, and 6 bases separated the two germline ends. CDR3 length: 14 residues. This CDR3 is CASSQERYTDTQYF. In DNA form, the CDR3 reads TGCGCCAGCAGCCAAGAACGTTACACAGATACGCAGTATTTT.

The rearrangement uses TRBV7-2 and TRBJ2-7, with unresolved D. V was shortened by 0 bases and J by 3 bases, with 3 bases between the two germline ends. Germline lookup yields CDR1 SGHTA and CDR2 FQGNSA. The CDR3 extends over 12 amino acids. CDR3 in DNA: TGTGCCAGCAGCTTAGCGGACTACGAGCAGTACTTC. It encodes CASSLADYEQYF. The whole variable domain, remainder taken from reference TRBV7-2 and TRBJ2-7, is GAGVSQSPSNKVTEKGKDVELRCDPISGHTALYWYRQSLGQGLEFLIYFQGNSAPDKSGLPSDRFSAERTGGSVSTLTIQRTQQEDSAVYLCASSLADYEQYFGPGTRLTVT.